This T cell receptor beta chain was sequenced for a study of blood T cells in healthy people across ages (dated by TCRdb to between 2014 and 2017). Study-wide context: In model experiments, roughly one uniquely barcoded TCR beta cDNA molecule per two T cells was captured by template switching. Age-related changes in TCR beta repertoire diversity were measured in the study by deep sequencing normalized with unique cDNA molecular identifiers. Four age groups were formed from the donors: young (average 16 years), middle-aged (around 41), aged (around 68) and long-lived (82). To avoid experimental bias, donors of different ages were randomly spread across the sequencing lanes. Two additional independent replicas of 1 million unique cDNA reads from the same blood draw were analyzed for two donors (one aged 18 to 30 and one aged 80 or older). The research as a whole found: Total diversity estimates from one million sequenced T cells were considered lower bounds and underestimates. Bulk unsorted PBMC profiling prevented conclusive comparison of naive and antigen-experienced compartments. Observed TCR beta diversity per million T cells fell roughly linearly with age, and a significant reduction was already apparent by age approximately 41. Because donor CMV infection status was unknown, age-related changes in expanded clonotypes were potentially confounded. The percentage of naive T cells measured by flow cytometry correlated strongly with observed TCR beta diversity. Compared with the aged group, more naive CD4+ T cells, fewer expanded clones and increased TCR diversity were shown by the long-lived group, suggesting age selection.

This clonotype was observed at least ten times. The antigen it binds to is not known. No per-base quality is available; no much larger clone lies one base away. The 40 or so donors, aged about 6 to 95 years, were systemically healthy Caucasian individuals from Russia. Each donor gave roughly 11 milliliters of peripheral blood, drawn into EDTA-treated Vacutainer tubes. Ficoll-Paque density-gradient centrifugation was used to isolate PBMCs, with at least 6 million per sample. Trizol reagent was used to extract total RNA from the PBMCs, yielding at least 6 micrograms per sample. For every donor, an aliquot of PBMCs went through flow cytometry to measure the percentages of naive CD45RAhigh/CD27high T cells. Libraries were prepared through 5' RACE. Sequencing took place on an Illumina HiSeq 2500. The second PCR ran for about 7 to 11 cycles and used a J-beta primer mix along with a sample-barcoded 5' primer. A unique molecular identifier was introduced onto each TCR beta cDNA molecule by a template-switch 5' adaptor carrying 12 random nucleotides. At least 3 million CDR3-containing paired-end reads were obtained from each sample. First-strand cDNA was synthesized from all RNA with the Mint cDNA synthesis kit, primed by a TRBC-specific oligonucleotide. All cDNA was treated with uracil-DNA glycosylase and then went through a first 18-cycle PCR with the universal primers M1SS and BC2_uni_R. For the original study's pipeline: Each sample was normalized by randomly selecting 1 million high-quality reads, each carrying a distinct molecular identifier. Reads sharing molecular identifiers were discarded rather than binned into consensus sequences. CDR3 identification, clonotype clustering and error correction used MiTCR with a Q25 quality threshold and the strictest error-elimination algorithm. A nonparametric unseen species model using Euler transformation provided a lower-bound estimate of total TCR beta diversity. TCRdb ran its own pipeline on the public reads, namely fastp trimming at Q25 and MiXCR clone calling, and kept in-frame beta chains. Under each unique CDR3 protein, matching rows form one entry showing the most common genes and DNA. The authors' filters were not applied to this entry. This sample gives 1.5 million to 2 million distinct CDR3 sequences in total; over 25% of them show up just once. Over 7% of the sample comes from the top ten.

The germline V gene sets CDR1 to KGHSH and CDR2 to LQKENI. Its CDR3 holds 12 amino acids, cysteine through phenylalanine. CDR3 DNA is the only sequence kept; it has 36 bases, read in frame from the first base. V is shortened by 8 bases, J by 4 bases, and the region joining them spans 12 bases. The sample was blood. The clonotype originates from a woman aged 30 to 39 in good health. The rearrangement joined TRBV18 to TRBJ2-7; the D gene remains uncertain. The DNA reads as follows: TGTGCCAGCAGTCCTGGGATGTACGAGCAGTACTTC. Translation gives CASSPGMYEQYF. Full variable domain (CDR3 extended with the reference TRBV18 and TRBJ2-7 proteins): NAGVMQNPRHLVRRRGQEARLRCSPMKGHSHVYWYRQLPEEGLKFMVYLQKENIIDESGMPKERFSAEFPKEGPSILRIQQVVRGDSAAYFCASSPGMYEQYFGPGTRLTVT.